This T cell receptor (beta chain) was observed in a study of OX40 agonist ivuxolimab in advanced cancers. In terms of the full investigation: The costimulatory receptor OX40 (CD134) was targeted by ivuxolimab, a fully human IgG2 agonistic monoclonal antibody. Intravenous ivuxolimab was administered to patients every 2 weeks at six dose levels: 0.01, 0.1, 0.3, 1.5, 3 and 10 mg/kg. Patients were allowed to have had prior anti-PD-1, anti-PD-L1 or anti-CTLA-4 therapy, and 40% of the dose-escalation patients had been treated with checkpoint inhibitors. Peripheral TCRbeta sequencing was intended to test whether TCR sequence diversity was altered and clonal T-cell expansion was caused by ivuxolimab. Among the approximately 54 dose-escalation patients, approximately 20 had hepatocellular carcinoma, roughly 15 melanoma, 9 renal cell carcinoma and 9 head and neck cancer. In the dose-escalation cohort, 70% to 90% of patients were male, and the mean age was around 65 years with a range of roughly 20 to 85. The monotherapy dose-escalation portion (N ≈ 56 patients) of the phase I ivuxolimab trial is reported in the paper. Partial responses occurred in three dose-escalation patients, of whom one had hepatocellular carcinoma and two had cutaneous melanoma.

According to the germline V gene, CDR1 reads ENHRY and CDR2 reads SYGVKD. Germline trimming amounts to 5 bases on V and 6 bases on J, with 9 as the count of junction bases outside the gene matches. The CDR3 covers 14 residues, taking in both the cysteine and the phenylalanine. CDR3 DNA only is kept here, 42 bases in frame from base 1. Patients with a history of autoimmune disease or receiving systemic immunosuppression were excluded from the trial. In every dose cohort, peripheral blood was drawn for TCR sequencing at baseline, cycle 4 day 1, and cycle 7 day 1. The samples were taken from a phase I, first-in-human, multicenter, open-label dose-escalation trial of ivuxolimab. Adults with locally advanced or metastatic melanoma, renal cell carcinoma, hepatocellular carcinoma or head and neck squamous cell carcinoma were enrolled in the trial. Before TCR sequencing, CD4+ and CD8+ T cells were separately sorted from peripheral blood.

Study-wide conclusions, independent of this receptor: Partial responders in the 0.1-3.0 mg/kg groups had among the lowest normalized peripheral clonal expansion, especially among CD8+ T cells. On average, CD8+ T cells showed more expanded clones than CD4+ T cells after ivuxolimab. Low levels of normalized T-cell clonal expansion were also seen in some patients who did not respond. At doses from 0.1 to 3.0 mg/kg, clonal expansion was seen in both CD4+ and CD8+ blood T cells between baseline and week 6. Antigen specificity was not determined for the clonally expanded peripheral T cells.

To sequence the TCRbeta CDR3 region, genomic DNA was isolated from the sorted cells. The immunoSEQ Assay was used to sequence the TCRbeta CDR3 regions. In TCRdb, the immuneACCESS table is reduced to in-frame sequences with V and J assigned. These tables do not hold every clone; where another copy was compared, an unresolved V gene accounts for under half, and the others remain unexplained. Present in this sample are tens of thousands of clones, approximately 88% of which were seen just once. The ten largest account for about 2.5% of the sample. For this clone: There is no known antigen for this receptor. The record has no base qualities; no much larger clone is one base away.

The receptor's source is an adult with an advanced solid tumor such as melanoma, head and neck, liver or kidney cancer. Material: CD4+ or CD8+ T cells sorted from blood, obtained in a trial of the OX40 agonist ivuxolimab. This chain is built from TRBV10-3 and TRBJ2-7; TRBD1 aligns with 8 central bases. In nucleotide form, the sequence is TGTGCCATCAGTACCGTCGGACAGGGAGGCGAGCAGTACTTC. The translation is CAISTVGQGGEQYF.